This T cell receptor beta chain was identified during a study of blood T cell repertoires in COVID-19. For the study at large: Samples came from the United States, Italy and Spain, spanning acute and convalescent COVID-19. PBMCs, B-cell-depleted T cells, or T cells provided the cDNA or gDNA that made up the material.

Seattle cases were enrolled at active infection and followed longitudinally. The CDR3 runs 14 residues. After removal of 5 bases from V and 6 bases from J, the junction contained 6 bases not matched to a gene. Germline CDR1 and CDR2: SGHAT and FQNNGV. Sequencing was performed with immunoSEQ multiplex PCR; in TCRdb, only in-frame clones are kept and a portion is missing. The sample lists around 310,000 clones; 90% were seen once. This TCR was sampled from a woman between 40 and 50 years old with COVID-19, enrolled during active disease. The sequenced material came from peripheral blood. This chain connects TRBV11-2 to TRBJ2-7; TRBD1 matches at 11 bases. The CDR3 DNA reads as TGTGCCAGCAGCACAGGACAGGGGGCGTCCGAGCAGTACTTC. Protein: CASSTGQGASEQYF.